This TCR beta chain was retrieved from a study of beta chain features in type 1 diabetes. Study-wide background: Healthy donors and patients had similar age, gender and cell yields.

Study-wide points: Among patients with Type 1 diabetes, TCRB CDR3s were moderately but significantly shorter in every one of the four CD4+ subsets.

Germline V gene data show CDR1 as MNHEY and CDR2 as SVGAGI. The CDR3 totals 13 residues. Trimming took off 2 bases at V and 1 base at J, with 5 bases between the two ends. Notes on this clone: Its target is not known.

The isolated RNA, all of it, was reverse transcribed, so expressed TCRB transcripts were what got sequenced. Mean read depth for naive, central memory and regulatory T cell samples was several million reads. Data came from immunoSEQ multiplex PCR; TCRdb stores just in-frame clones and leaves some out. The profile covers 250,000 to 350,000 clones, with around an eighth appearing a single time and under 0.02% taken by the ten largest. A heparinised blood draw that averaged about 100 mL was obtained once from each donor. Purity of each sorted population was above 95%. V usage is TRBV6-5 and J usage is TRBJ1-2; D unclear. The clonotype comes from a man aged 25-45 years with type 1 diabetes. Sequenced material: naive CD4+ T cells from blood. This chain's CDR3 is CASSYQINYGYTF. The CDR3 DNA is TGTGCCAGCAGTTACCAGATTAACTATGGCTACACCTTC.